The rows below give T cell receptor beta chains drawn from one sample of a study of cytomegalovirus exposure and HLA in healthy donors. Only in-frame clones appear in the TCRdb table, and some are missing; sequencing was by immunoSEQ multiplex PCR. Here the sample spans about 160,000 clones, approximately 76% being singletons. What was sequenced was PBMCs. All receptors derive from a female donor in good health and CMV-seronegative. The CDR3 runs from the conserved cysteine through the conserved F or W.

v_call	j_call	cdr3_aa
TRBV5-4	TRBJ1-1	CASSGTGGTEAFF
TRBV7-8	TRBJ2-1	CASSPRTSGGNEQFF
TRBV15	TRBJ2-6	CATSSGRGEGANVLTF
TRBV4-2	TRBJ2-5	CASSQGGRTSPLQYF
TRBV2	TRBJ2-2	CASSTREGTGELFF
TRBV6-6	TRBJ1-6	CASSYSPGVEGSPLHF
TRBV29-1	TRBJ1-2	CSVGGQGYGYTF
TRBV19	TRBJ1-5	CASSMEAGGWQPQHF
TRBV18	TRBJ1-4	CASTTSGFGEKLFF
TRBV13	TRBJ1-5	CASTHGLGNQPQHF
TRBV18	TRBJ1-6	CASSPTDGGATYNSPLHF